The clone carrying this T cell receptor beta chain was seen a single time. The data belong to a study of blood T cell repertoires in COVID-19. Study-level information: Acute and convalescent COVID-19 samples came from the United States, Italy and Spain.

Germline V gene lookup returns CDR1 MGHRA and CDR2 YSYEKL. V lost 4 bases to trimming and J lost 4 bases; unmatched junction nucleotides: 10. The CDR3 is 16 residues long. Methods used by the authors: Amplification with reference gene primers provided the estimates of nucleated cell counts. TCRdb's table, derived via immunoSEQ multiplex PCR, lists solely in-frame clones and lacks some. V and J calls and clone size are those listed in that table; D and trimming were worked out from the DNA. The sample includes fewer than 110,000 clones, roughly 87% of them seen just once. Sequenced sample: peripheral blood. The clonotype originates from a human donor in a cohort sampled during active COVID-19. The chain joins TRBV4-1 to TRBJ1-1, with TRBD1 identical over 9 bases. The CDR3 protein is CASSPGTGYRVTEAFF. The CDR3 DNA follows: TGCGCCAGCAGCCCCGGGACAGGGTATAGGGTCACTGAAGCTTTCTTT.